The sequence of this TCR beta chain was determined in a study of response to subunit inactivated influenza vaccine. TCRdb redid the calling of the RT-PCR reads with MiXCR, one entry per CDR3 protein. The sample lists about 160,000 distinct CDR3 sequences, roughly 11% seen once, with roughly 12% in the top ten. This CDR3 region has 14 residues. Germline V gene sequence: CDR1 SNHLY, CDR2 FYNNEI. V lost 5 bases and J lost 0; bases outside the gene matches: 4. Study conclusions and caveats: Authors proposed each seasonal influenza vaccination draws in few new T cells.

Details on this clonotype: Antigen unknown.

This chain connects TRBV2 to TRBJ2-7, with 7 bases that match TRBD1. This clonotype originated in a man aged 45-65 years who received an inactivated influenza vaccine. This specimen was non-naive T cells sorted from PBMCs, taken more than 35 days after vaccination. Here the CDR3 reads CASSPQGLSYEQYF. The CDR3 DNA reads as TGTGCCAGCAGTCCACAGGGGCTCTCCTACGAGCAGTACTTC.